A single sample gave rise to the 18 T cell receptor beta chains below, sequenced in a study of cytomegalovirus exposure and HLA in healthy donors. This PCR relied on a set of 60 Vbeta primers and 13 Jbeta primers. This table comes from immunoSEQ multiplex PCR, and its TCRdb copy is limited to in-frame clones, with some not included. The specimen's table records around 50,000 clones. Material for sequencing was PBMCs. The receptors here all came from a female donor in good health and CMV-seronegative.

V and J are TRBV19 and TRBJ2-1; the match to TRBD2 covers 8 bases. CDR3 size: 17 residues. J gave up 3 bases and V 2 bases, and 9 bases lay outside the gene matches. The germline V gene has CDR1 LNHDA and CDR2 SQIVND (reference sequence). The CDR3 DNA sequence: TGTGCCAGTAGTATAAACGGGGGGGCTCAGATCTACAATGAGCAGTTCTTC. Translation gives CASSINGGAQIYNEQFF.

V gene TRBV7-2 combines with J gene TRBJ2-1; D might be TRBD1 (6 bases). Trimming removed 6 bases from V and 8 bases from J, with 20 bases in between. Per the germline V gene, CDR1 is SGHTA and CDR2 is FQGNSA. The CDR3 spans 15 residues. CDR3 protein: CASRVSGVQVDEQFF. The DNA for the CDR3 is TGTGCCAGCAGGGTTTCAGGGGTTCAAGTAGATGAGCAGTTCTTC.

This sequence joins TRBV18 and TRBJ1-1; 7 nucleotides line up with TRBD1. The V segment lost 4 bases and the J segment 6 bases; nucleotides outside the gene matches: 5. CDR3 length: 13 amino acids. CDR1 and CDR2 from the germline V gene are KGHSH and LQKENI. The CDR3 is CASSLTGLAEAFF. The CDR3 nucleotides are TGTGCCAGCTCACTGACAGGGCTCGCTGAAGCTTTCTTT.

The genes are TRBV5-6 and TRBJ1-1; D not resolved. Per the germline V gene, CDR1 is SGHDT and CDR2 is YYEEEE. There are 15 residues in the CDR3. Trimming cost V 1 base and J 0 bases, with 10 bases left between them. As DNA, the CDR3 is TGTGCCAGCAGCTTGATTCTCACAGTGAACACTGAAGCTTTCTTT. The encoded protein is CASSLILTVNTEAFF.

The V and J genes are TRBV4-2 and TRBJ2-7, with 8 bases lining up with TRBD2. The CDR3 runs to 18 residues. Germline lookup yields CDR1 LGHNA and CDR2 YNFKEQ. Trimming at V came to 3 bases and at J to 6 bases, leaving 19 bases not matched to a gene. In DNA form, the CDR3 reads TGTGCCAGCAGCCAGGCCCGGGGGGGCGACAGGCGAGTAGTCGAGCAGTACTTC. Protein sequence: CASSQARGGDRRVVEQYF.

V gene TRBV30 combines with J gene TRBJ1-3; 7 nucleotides align to TRBD1. V lost 4 bases and J lost 4; bases outside the gene matches: 4. In germline, CDR1 is GTSNPN, CDR2 SVGIG (reference sequence). The CDR3 extends over 13 amino acids. The CDR3 region is CAWTGGLGNTIYF. The CDR3 bases are TGTGCCTGGACAGGGGGTTTGGGAAACACCATATATTTT.

The V and J genes are TRBV7-8 and TRBJ1-5, with 9 nucleotides matching TRBD1. Germline lookup yields CDR1 SGHVS and CDR2 FQNEAQ. The CDR3 consists of 15 residues. After removal of 4 bases from V and 2 bases from J, the junction contained 3 bases not matched to a gene. The CDR3 DNA follows: TGTGCCAGCAGCTGGGGACAGGGAGGCAATCAGCCCCAGCATTTT. Translating it yields CASSWGQGGNQPQHF.

The V gene is TRBV9, the J gene TRBJ1-4; TRBD1 agrees at 7 bases. This CDR3 comprises 15 residues. Germline V gives CDR1 SGDLS, CDR2 YYNGEE. With 3 bases clipped from V and 4 bases from J, the junction kept 6 bases outside the gene matches. Here the CDR3 DNA reads TGTGCCAGCAGCGCGGAGGGGGCCCTTAATGAAAAACTGTTTTTT. Translation gives CASSAEGALNEKLFF.

The CDR3 sequence is CASSQETGLGKETQYF. CDR3 in DNA: TGCGCCAGCAGCCAAGAAACAGGACTAGGAAAGGAGACCCAGTACTTC. The chain recombines TRBV4-1 with TRBJ2-5, with 7 bases that match TRBD2. Looked up from germline, CDR1 is MGHRA and CDR2 is YSYEKL. CDR3 length: 16 amino acids. V lost 0 bases and J lost 5; bases outside the gene matches: 9.

This chain joins TRBV30 and TRBJ2-1; D not certain. Trimming took off 4 bases at V and 9 bases at J, with 10 bases between the two ends. CDR3 length: 11 residues. Germline V gene sequence: CDR1 GTSNPN, CDR2 SVGIG (reference sequence). The CDR3: CAWTFLAEQFF. CDR3 DNA: TGTGCCTGGACCTTTTTAGCTGAGCAGTTCTTC.

CDR3 sequence: CASSLVAGGRETQYF. Here the CDR3 DNA reads TGTGCCAGCAGCTTAGTAGCGGGAGGGAGAGAGACCCAGTACTTC. The J gene is TRBJ2-5, the V gene TRBV7-9, with 11 bases lining up with TRBD2. V shed 1 base, J shed 4 bases, and the junction held 2 bases outside the gene matches. The CDR3 extends over 15 amino acids. Germline CDR1 reads SEHNR; CDR2 reads FQNEAQ (reference sequence).

V and J are TRBV4-1 and TRBJ1-2; 10 bases are shared with TRBD1. The germline V gene encodes CDR1 MGHRA and CDR2 YSYEKL. V was pared by 6 bases and J by 4 bases, with 5 bases of the junction left unmatched. This CDR3 has 14 residues. CDR3 nucleotides: TGCGCCAGCAGTCGGACAGGGGGGTTCTATGGCTACACCTTC. Encoded protein: CASSRTGGFYGYTF.

The chain is built from TRBV9 and TRBJ1-5; no reliable D call. V dropped 4 bases and J dropped 2 bases, with 16 bases sitting between them. The CDR3 extends over 16 amino acids. Germline lookup yields CDR1 SGDLS and CDR2 YYNGEE. CDR3 DNA sequence: TGTGCCAGCAGCCCCCGTCGGGAAATTCGCAATCAGCCCCAGCATTTT. Its protein product is CASSPRREIRNQPQHF.

The chain couples TRBV19 to TRBJ2-7, with a possible D match to TRBD1 (5 bases). Germline V gives CDR1 LNHDA, CDR2 SQIVND (reference sequence). The V gene lost 6 bases and the J gene lost 7 bases, with 16 bases spanning the gap. The CDR3 contains 13 residues. The CDR3 region has the DNA TGTGCCAGTAGCCCTACAAGGGGTCGAGAGCAGTACTTC. As protein: CASSPTRGREQYF.

This sequence joins TRBV27 and TRBJ2-5; tentatively, D is TRBD2 (5 bases). V was cut by 9 bases and J by 3 bases, with 11 bases left in between. Germline CDR1 reads MNHEY; CDR2 reads SMNVEV (reference sequence). The CDR3 sequence is 12 residues long. The CDR3 sequence: CARFASKETQYF. As DNA, the CDR3 is TGTGCCAGATTTGCTAGCAAAGAGACCCAGTACTTC.

The chain carries TRBV15 and TRBJ2-5; D possibly corresponds to TRBD2 (5 bases). The length of the CDR3 is 14 residues. Germline assignment: CDR1 LNHNV and CDR2 YYDKDF (reference sequence). Trimming stripped 1 base from V and 2 bases from J, with 8 bases between. CDR3 protein: CATSRVPGQETQYF. As DNA, the CDR3 is TGTGCCACCAGCAGAGTTCCGGGACAAGAGACCCAGTACTTC.

The genes are TRBV2 and TRBJ2-1; 8 nucleotides match TRBD2. The CDR3 spans 14 residues. The trim removed 4 bases at V and 8 bases at J, leaving 7 bases unmatched. From germline, CDR1 is SNHLY and CDR2 FYNNEI. DNA of the CDR3: TGTGCCAGCAGTGTTGGACTAGCAGGCGATGAGCAGTTCTTC. Translated, it gives CASSVGLAGDEQFF.

In DNA, the CDR3 is TGCGCCAGCAGCTTATCCCGGACTAGCGTCTACAATGAGCAGTTCTTC. The encoded protein is CASSLSRTSVYNEQFF. The chain uses TRBV5-1 and TRBJ2-1; TRBD2 agrees at 9 bases. Germline V lookup: CDR1 SGHRS, CDR2 YFSETQ. The J segment lost 3 bases and the V segment lost 2 bases, leaving 6 bases of the junction unmatched. The CDR3 totals 16 residues.